There are many counts of the clone carrying this T cell receptor beta chain. Its antigen is undetermined. The CDR3 regions of TCR beta were amplified from RNA transcripts. The TCR CDR3 first-round RT-PCR relied on the HTBI primer set. MiXCR was run by TCRdb on the multiplex PCR reads, yielding one entry per CDR3 protein. This sample has roughly 560,000 distinct CDR3 sequences, with over 12% found just once. This sample is drawn from a study of T cells in Graves' hyperthyroidism and ophthalmopathy. This CDR3 region has 14 residues. The germline V and J ends were trimmed by 1 base and 3 bases, with 9 bases remaining between them. Looked up from germline, CDR1 is SGHAT and CDR2 is FQNNGV. Overall study findings and caveats: Most thyroid clonotypes expanded above 0.001 appeared in blood too.

The rearrangement uses TRBV11-2 and TRBJ1-2; no clear D gene. Sequenced: blood. The sequence was obtained from a woman aged 40 to 50 with Graves' ophthalmopathy. The CDR3 nucleotides are TGTGCCAGCAGCTTAGGTCAGGTTCACTATGGCTACACCTTC. It is translated as CASSLGQVHYGYTF. Full variable domain (rest looked up from reference TRBV11-2 and TRBJ1-2): EAGVAQSPRYKIIEKRQSVAFWCNPISGHATLYWYQQILGQGPKLLIQFQNNGVVDDSQLPKDRFSAERLKGVDSTLKIQPAKLEDSAVYLCASSLGQVHYGYTFGSGTRLTVV.